This T cell receptor beta chain was observed in a study of T-cell memory formation after mild COVID-19. As for the study in general: Largely donor-specific sequence clusters came from a couple of donors.

For this clonotype: Its target is unknown.

TCR alpha and TCR beta cDNA libraries with sample barcodes and UMIs came from 5'RACE using constant-segment primers. TCRdb used MiXCR to reprocess the 5' RACE reads, holding one entry per CDR3 protein. The sample includes hundreds of thousands of distinct CDR3 sequences, approximately 27% of them seen just once. Study findings and constraints: Nothing confirmed that second-wave clones peaking on day 37 were specific for SARS-CoV-2. CD4+ contracting clones lay mainly in CM and EM, CD8+ ones in EMRA.

The CDR3 has 17 residues. Germline CDR1 reads SGHVS; CDR2 reads FNYEAQ. After removal of 1 base from V and 6 bases from J, the junction contained 11 bases not matched to a gene. What was sequenced was PBMCs or a T cell subset sorted from them (not recorded which). This receptor was taken from an adult woman who had mild COVID-19 (a few samples of this study predate the infection). Cell type and time point are not known. The V and J genes are TRBV7-6 and TRBJ2-7; 11 bases are shared with TRBD2. The CDR3 region is CASSLGVAGGPGREQYF. The DNA for the CDR3 is TGTGCCAGCAGCTTAGGAGTAGCGGGAGGGCCGGGTCGCGAGCAGTACTTC. Complete variable domain (other parts from reference TRBV7-6 and TRBJ2-7): GAGVSQSPRYKVTKRGQDVALRCDPISGHVSLYWYRQALGQGPEFLTYFNYEAQQDKSGLPNDRFSAERPEGSISTLTIQRTEQRDSAMYRCASSLGVAGGPGREQYFGPGTRLTVT.